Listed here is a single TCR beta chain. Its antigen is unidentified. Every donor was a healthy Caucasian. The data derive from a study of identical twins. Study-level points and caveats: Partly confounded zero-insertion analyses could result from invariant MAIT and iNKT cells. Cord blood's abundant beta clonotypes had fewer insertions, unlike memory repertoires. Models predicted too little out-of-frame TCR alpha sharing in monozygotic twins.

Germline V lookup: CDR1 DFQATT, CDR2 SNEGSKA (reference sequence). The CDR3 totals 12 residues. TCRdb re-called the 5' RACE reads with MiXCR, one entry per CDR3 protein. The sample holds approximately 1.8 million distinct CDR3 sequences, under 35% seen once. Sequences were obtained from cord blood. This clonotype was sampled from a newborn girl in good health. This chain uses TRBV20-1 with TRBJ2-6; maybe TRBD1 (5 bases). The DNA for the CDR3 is TGCGCAGGGTACTCTGGGGCCAACGTCCTGACTTTC. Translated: CAGYSGANVLTF.